These 22 T cell receptor beta chains originate from one sample sequenced in a study of cytomegalovirus exposure and HLA in healthy donors. The PCR ran on 60 Vbeta and 13 Jbeta primers. The method was immunoSEQ multiplex PCR; TCRdb's version includes in-frame clones alone and lacks a portion of them. The sample lists roughly 140,000 clones, roughly three quarters seen once, with under 4.5% in the top ten. The sequencing input was PBMCs. The receptor set was obtained from a man between 18 and 29 years old in good health and CMV-seronegative.

The chain links TRBV2 to TRBJ1-6; D uncertain. Trimming pared 3 bases from V and 0 bases from J, leaving 18 bases between. CDR1 and CDR2 from the germline V gene are SNHLY and FYNNEI. This CDR3 spans 19 amino acids. The CDR3 protein is CASSDGGRLLSSYNSPLHF. The CDR3 DNA reads as TGTGCCAGCAGTGATGGCGGCAGACTCCTGAGCTCCTATAATTCACCCCTCCACTTT.

A single count supports this clone. The V call is TRBV28, the J call TRBJ1-1; D ambiguous. CDR3 size: 14 residues. The germline gives CDR1 MDHEN, CDR2 SYDVKM. Trimming shortened V by 4 bases and J by 0 bases, and 9 bases separated the two germline ends. The CDR3 loop is CASSWQNMNTEAFF. The CDR3 nucleotides read TGTGCCAGCAGTTGGCAAAACATGAACACTGAAGCTTTCTTT.

The chain is built from TRBV9 and TRBJ2-7; 7 bases match TRBD2. The CDR3 contains 14 residues. The junction had 6 bases not matched to a gene; V was cut back by 0 bases and J by 6 bases. The germline gives CDR1 SGDLS, CDR2 YYNGEE. The CDR3 is CASSVGAGEAEQYF. In nucleotides, the CDR3 is TGTGCCAGCAGCGTAGGGGCGGGAGAGGCCGAGCAGTACTTC.

This chain joins TRBV11-2 and TRBJ2-2; D possibly corresponds to TRBD1 (6 bases). The CDR3 contains 14 residues. The V gene lost 0 bases and the J gene lost 5 bases, with 7 bases spanning the gap. The germline gives CDR1 SGHAT, CDR2 FQNNGV. The CDR3 DNA reads TGTGCCAGCAGCTTAGATAGGGGGACCGGGGAGCTGTTTTTT. This sequence encodes CASSLDRGTGELFF.

The CDR3 sequence is CASSSSQGANTGELFF. CDR3 in DNA: TGTGCCAGCAGCTCTAGTCAGGGGGCGAACACCGGGGAGCTGTTTTTT. The chain is built from TRBV7-7 and TRBJ2-2; 7 positions agree with TRBD1. J lost 0 bases, V lost 4 bases, and 5 bases had no gene match. Germline CDR1 and CDR2: SSHAT and FNYEAQ (reference sequence). The CDR3 is 16 amino acids.

The chain recombines TRBV15 with TRBJ2-7; D ambiguous. This CDR3 is 14 amino acids long. CDR1 LNHNV and CDR2 YYDKDF come from the germline V gene (reference sequence). The V and J ends lost 5 bases and 2 bases respectively, with 13 bases between them. This CDR3 reads CATSLTVTPYEQYF. CDR3 sequence (DNA): TGTGCCACCAGCCTCACGGTGACTCCCTACGAGCAGTACTTC.

DNA of the CDR3: TGCGCCAGCAGCTTGGCCCCCCCGAGGGTCAGAGGTCCCTCCTACGAGCAGTACTTC. Translated: CASSLAPPRVRGPSYEQYF. This chain joins TRBV5-1 and TRBJ2-7, with a weak D call TRBD2 (5 bases). The CDR3 spans 19 residues. Germline lookup yields CDR1 SGHRS and CDR2 YFSETQ. Trimming took 0 bases from V and 0 from J, leaving 22 bases between them.

This clone was observed a single time. V and J are TRBV10-3 and TRBJ2-5; TRBD2 aligns across 9 bases. With V trimmed by 2 bases and J by 2 bases, 3 bases remained unmatched. Germline CDR1 is ENHRY and CDR2 is SYGVKD. The CDR3 length is 15 residues. CDR3 loop: CAISEAAGGQETQYF. DNA for the CDR3: TGTGCCATCAGTGAGGCAGCGGGGGGACAAGAGACCCAGTACTTC.

The V gene is TRBV2, the J gene TRBJ1-1, with TRBD1 matching over 7 bases. Per germline, CDR1 SNHLY and CDR2 FYNNEI. V trimming: 9 bases; J trimming: 5 bases; junction bases outside the gene matches: 9. The CDR3 loop spans 13 amino acids. The CDR3 protein is CASRQGSATEAFF. The CDR3 nucleotides are TGTGCCAGTAGACAGGGCTCGGCGACTGAAGCTTTCTTT.

This chain joins TRBV5-1 and TRBJ2-5, with 13 nucleotides matching TRBD2. The V and J ends lost 0 bases and 4 bases, in that order; junction bases with no gene match: 3. CDR3 length: 16 residues. Germline CDR1 is SGHRS and CDR2 is YFSETQ. The DNA of the CDR3 is TGCGCCAGCAGCTTGGTAGGACTAGCGGGAGTAGAGACCCAGTACTTC. Protein sequence: CASSLVGLAGVETQYF.

This chain links TRBV9 with TRBJ2-3; D perhaps matches TRBD2 (5 bases). The CDR3 has 17 residues. Germline assignment: CDR1 SGDLS and CDR2 YYNGEE. Deletions cut 2 bases from V and 2 bases from J, with 18 bases between. CDR3 residues: CASSVLSRGAATDTQYF. The CDR3 region has the DNA TGTGCCAGCAGCGTCCTATCTCGGGGAGCGGCCACAGATACGCAGTATTTT. The whole variable domain, filled in from reference TRBV9 and TRBJ2-3, reads DSGVTQTPKHLITATGQRVTLRCSPRSGDLSVYWYQQSLDQGLQFLIQYYNGEERAKGNILERFSAQQFPDLHSELNLSSLELGDSALYFCASSVLSRGAATDTQYFGPGTRLTVL.

This chain joins TRBV10-3 and TRBJ2-6; the D gene is possibly TRBD1 (5 bases). V shed 3 bases and J shed 0 bases, with 18 bases lying between them. CDR3 length equals 19 residues. Germline CDR1 is ENHRY and CDR2 is SYGVKD. The CDR3 DNA sequence: TGTGCCATCAGTGACCCTGACAGCCCGCAGCGCTCTGGGGCCAACGTCCTGACTTTC. Amino acids: CAISDPDSPQRSGANVLTF.

This clone has only a few counts. V gene TRBV18 combines with J gene TRBJ2-3; 11 nucleotides align to TRBD2. CDR1 is KGHSH and CDR2 is LQKENI in the germline V gene. Unmatched junction bases numbered 9, after V lost 3 bases and J lost 4 bases. The CDR3 has 17 amino acids. The CDR3 loop is CASSPQIAGGISDTQYF. In DNA, the CDR3 is TGTGCCAGCTCACCCCAGATAGCGGGGGGGATTTCAGATACGCAGTATTTT.

The table lists this clone with a count of one. The genes are TRBV4-2 and TRBJ2-5; 13 nucleotides line up with TRBD2. The J call may be incorrect, as the DNA end agrees better with TRBJ2-7. This CDR3 spans 16 amino acids. Germline V gene lookup returns CDR1 LGHNA and CDR2 YNFKEQ. The CDR3 DNA is TGTGCCAGCAGCCAAGTGACTAGCGGGGGGCACCACGAGCAGTACTTC. This gives the protein CASSQVTSGGHHEQYF.

V is TRBV5-1 and J is TRBJ1-2; D gene uncertain. CDR3 length equals 14 residues. Trimming removed 2 bases from V and 3 bases from J, with 11 bases in between. Per germline, CDR1 SGHRS and CDR2 YFSETQ. The CDR3 loop is CASSFGDADYGYTF. DNA for the CDR3: TGCGCCAGCAGCTTCGGGGATGCGGACTATGGCTACACCTTC.

The V call is TRBV18, the J call TRBJ1-5, with TRBD1 matching 7 bases. Germline V lookup: CDR1 KGHSH, CDR2 LQKENI. The CDR3 loop spans 20 amino acids. The J segment lost 7 bases and the V segment lost 3 bases, leaving 24 bases of the junction unmatched. CDR3: CASSPFSTSTGTAAGQPQHF. The CDR3 region has the DNA TGTGCCAGCTCACCTTTTTCAACCTCTACCGGGACAGCGGCAGGGCAGCCCCAGCATTTT. Full variable domain (outside the CDR3, taken from reference TRBV18 and TRBJ1-5): NAGVMQNPRHLVRRRGQEARLRCSPMKGHSHVYWYRQLPEEGLKFMVYLQKENIIDESGMPKERFSAEFPKEGPSILRIQQVVRGDSAAYFCASSPFSTSTGTAAGQPQHFGDGTRLSIL.

The rearrangement links TRBV5-6 to TRBJ2-7; D is undetermined. This CDR3 has 12 residues. Trimming shortened V by 6 bases and J by 6 bases, and 13 bases separated the two germline ends. Germline CDR1 reads SGHDT; CDR2 reads YYEEEE. The CDR3 region is CASTSLSGEQYF. CDR3 DNA: TGTGCCAGCACCTCCCTATCCGGCGAGCAGTACTTC. The entire variable domain, with the rest obtained from reference TRBV5-6 and TRBJ2-7, is as follows: DAGVTQSPTHLIKTRGQQVTLRCSPKSGHDTVSWYQQALGQGPQFIFQYYEEEERQRGNFPDRFSGHQFPNYSSELNVNALLLGDSALYLCASTSLSGEQYFGPGTRLTVT.

The chain is built from TRBV4-2 and TRBJ2-7; D gene unclear. The CDR3 contains 12 residues. Germline assignment: CDR1 LGHNA and CDR2 YNFKEQ. V was cut by 2 bases and J by 3 bases, with 5 bases left in between. CDR3 sequence: CASSQSYYEQYF. CDR3 bases: TGTGCCAGCAGCCAATCGTACTACGAGCAGTACTTC.

V and J are TRBV27 and TRBJ1-1; 7 nucleotides match TRBD1. There are 14 residues in the CDR3. CDR1 and CDR2 (germline): MNHEY, SMNVEV (reference sequence). Trimming took 4 bases from V and 0 from J; bases not matched to a gene: 2. The CDR3 nucleotides read TGTGCCAGCAGTTGGGGACAGCTGAACACTGAAGCTTTCTTT. It is translated as CASSWGQLNTEAFF.

V gene TRBV7-6 combines with J gene TRBJ2-1, with 9 bases fitting TRBD1. This CDR3 has 22 amino acids. Per the germline V gene, CDR1 is SGHVS and CDR2 is FNYEAQ. V gave up 5 bases and J gave up 1 base; unmatched junction bases: 24. DNA of the CDR3: TGTGCCAGCAGCCCCCGCGCCCCACCGGGACAGGGTAATTATATTTCCTACAATGAGCAGTTCTTC. Translation: CASSPRAPPGQGNYISYNEQFF.

In the case of this clone: The same CDR3 is also encoded by other DNA sequences in this sample. The chain carries TRBV18 and TRBJ2-5; 9 bases fit TRBD1. This CDR3 comprises 14 residues. V gave up 3 bases and J gave up 3 bases; unmatched junction bases: 2. Looked up from germline, CDR1 is KGHSH and CDR2 is LQKENI. CDR3 sequence reads: CASSPRQGEETQYF. In DNA, the CDR3 is TGTGCCAGCTCACCCCGACAGGGGGAAGAGACCCAGTACTTC.

The chain uses TRBV23-1 and TRBJ2-7, with a weak D call TRBD1 (5 bases). TRBV23-1 is placed among ORFs of uncertain function. V lost 1 base and J 2 bases, leaving 15 bases between the germline ends. The CDR3 has 16 amino acids. The CDR3 nucleotides are TGCGCCAGCAGTCAATGGGCCGATCAGGGAACCTACGAGCAGTACTTC. Protein product: CASSQWADQGTYEQYF.